This TCR beta chain was recovered during a study of blood T cell repertoires in COVID-19. Source study methods: Estimates of nucleated cell counts were drawn from the amplification of reference gene primers. Clones were read by immunoSEQ multiplex PCR, and TCRdb kept only the in-frame ones, dropping some. The DNA gave D and trimming, while V, J and clone size come from that table. The sample lists 45,000 to 55,000 clones, 87% occurring once. Concerning this clone: Other DNA sequences within the sample encode an identical CDR3.

This CDR3 is built from 15 residues. Germline loops: CDR1 LGHNA, CDR2 YNFKEQ. V was clipped by 3 bases and J by 0 bases; unmatched bases: 3. The sample taken for sequencing was peripheral blood. This TCR was recovered from a man in his fifties with active COVID-19. V is TRBV4-2 and J is TRBJ1-2, with 8 bases matching TRBD1. The CDR3 sequence is CASSQGQAPNYGYTF. The CDR3 DNA reads TGTGCCAGCAGCCAGGGACAGGCTCCTAACTATGGCTACACCTTC.